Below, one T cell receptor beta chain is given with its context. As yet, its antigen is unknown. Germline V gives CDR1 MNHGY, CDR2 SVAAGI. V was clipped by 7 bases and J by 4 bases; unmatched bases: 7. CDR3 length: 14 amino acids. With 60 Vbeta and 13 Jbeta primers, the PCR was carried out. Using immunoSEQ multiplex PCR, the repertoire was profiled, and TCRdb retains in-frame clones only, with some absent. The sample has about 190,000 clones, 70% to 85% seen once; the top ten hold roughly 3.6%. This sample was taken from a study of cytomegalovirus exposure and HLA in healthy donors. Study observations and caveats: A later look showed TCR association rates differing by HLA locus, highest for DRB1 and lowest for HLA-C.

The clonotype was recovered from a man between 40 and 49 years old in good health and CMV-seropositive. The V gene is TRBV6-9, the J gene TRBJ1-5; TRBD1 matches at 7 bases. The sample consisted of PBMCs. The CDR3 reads CASNLTGVNQPQHF. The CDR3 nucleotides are TGTGCCAGCAACCTAACAGGGGTGAATCAGCCCCAGCATTTT.